Listed below are T cell receptor beta chains from one sample, sequenced in a study of spatial heterogeneity in lung cancer. MiXCR, run by TCRdb on the 5' RACE reads, gives a single entry per CDR3 protein. The data show approximately 40,000 distinct CDR3 sequences, 7.5% seen once. The starting material was PBMCs, obtained at surgery. The receptors shown here come from a male donor with early-stage non-small cell lung cancer. The CDR3 runs from the conserved cysteine through the conserved F or W. A D gene is named only where the DNA matches it firmly. Rows may omit the clone size; those that give it use once, few, many or a size class.

size: few
D: .
V: TRBV7-2
J: TRBJ2-5
CDR3: CASSLGTGFQETQYF
DNA: TGTGCCAGCAGCTTAGGCACGGGGTTTCAAGAGACCCAGTACTTC

size: .
D: .
V: TRBV4-1
J: TRBJ1-1
CDR3: CASSQDHGAFF
DNA: TGCGCCAGCAGCCAAGACCACGGGGCTTTCTTT

size: many
D: .
V: TRBV7-8
J: TRBJ2-1
CDR3: CASSKIKTAIEQFF
DNA: TGTGCCAGCAGCAAAATAAAGACGGCAATTGAGCAGTTCTTC

size: few
D: .
V: TRBV27
J: TRBJ1-2
CDR3: CASRPLREGNYGYTF
DNA: TGTGCCAGCAGACCTCTCAGGGAGGGGAACTATGGCTACACCTTC

size: few
D: .
V: TRBV4-2
J: TRBJ1-4
CDR3: CASSQEQGPTNEKLFF
DNA: TGTGCCAGCAGCCAAGAACAGGGTCCCACTAATGAAAAACTGTTTTTT

size: few
D: .
V: TRBV18
J: TRBJ1-5
CDR3: CASSPQGPRDQPQHF
DNA: TGTGCCAGCTCACCTCAGGGGCCTCGCGATCAGCCCCAGCATTTT

size: .
D: TRBD1
V: TRBV5-1
J: TRBJ2-5
CDR3: CASSLRTGVGETQYF
DNA: TGCGCCAGCAGCTTGCGAACAGGGGTGGGCGAGACCCAGTACTTC

size: few
D: .
V: TRBV19
J: TRBJ1-6
CDR3: CASSSGTPTGRSPLHF
DNA: TGTGCCAGTAGTAGCGGGACCCCGACCGGAAGATCACCCCTCCACTTT

size: few
D: TRBD2
V: TRBV3-1
J: TRBJ2-3
CDR3: CASSQEGSSGLASTDTQYF
DNA: TGTGCCAGCAGCCAAGAAGGCTCTAGCGGACTCGCTAGCACAGATACGCAGTATTTT

size: many
D: .
V: TRBV6-5
J: TRBJ1-5
CDR3: CASSYGGGNQPQHF
DNA: TGTGCCAGCAGTTACGGGGGTGGGAATCAGCCCCAGCATTTT

size: many
D: TRBD1
V: TRBV7-3
J: TRBJ2-2
CDR3: CASSRGQGIDGELFF
DNA: TGTGCCAGCAGTCGCGGACAGGGGATCGACGGGGAGCTGTTTTTT

size: .
D: .
V: TRBV20-1
J: TRBJ2-1
CDR3: CSAELPGPAHNEQFF
DNA: TGCAGTGCTGAGTTGCCGGGACCAGCACACAATGAGCAGTTCTTC

size: many
D: TRBD1
V: TRBV12-3/TRBV12-4
J: TRBJ1-5
CDR3: CASSGQGAFGQPQHF
DNA: TGTGCCAGCAGTGGGCAGGGGGCGTTCGGACAGCCCCAGCATTTT

size: many
D: .
V: TRBV29-1
J: TRBJ1-5
CDR3: CSVEIFQPNQPQHF
DNA: TGCAGCGTTGAAATTTTCCAGCCCAATCAGCCCCAGCATTTT

size: many
D: .
V: TRBV6-2/TRBV6-3
J: TRBJ2-3
CDR3: CASGTGRSDTQYF
DNA: TGTGCCAGCGGGACGGGACGTTCAGATACGCAGTATTTT

size: .
D: TRBD1
V: TRBV14
J: TRBJ1-1
CDR3: CASRLTGGVLNTEAFF
DNA: TGTGCCAGCAGGCTGACAGGGGGCGTCTTGAACACTGAAGCTTTCTTT

size: many
D: TRBD1
V: TRBV6-2/TRBV6-3
J: TRBJ2-1
CDR3: CASSYGTGASYNEQFF
DNA: TGTGCCAGCAGTTACGGGACAGGGGCCTCCTACAATGAGCAGTTCTTC

size: .
D: TRBD1
V: TRBV4-2
J: TRBJ1-5
CDR3: CASSQDQGGNQPQHF
DNA: TGTGCCAGCAGCCAAGATCAGGGGGGGAACCAGCCCCAGCATTTT

size: many
D: TRBD2
V: TRBV19
J: TRBJ2-1
CDR3: CASSIRLGLLNEQFF
DNA: TGTGCCAGTAGTATACGCCTGGGACTACTGAATGAGCAGTTCTTC

size: few
D: .
V: TRBV27
J: TRBJ1-1
CDR3: CASRRYNTEAFF
DNA: TGTGCCAGCCGACGGTATAACACTGAAGCTTTCTTT

size: few
D: .
V: TRBV5-1
J: TRBJ2-2
CDR3: CASSFVGADTGELFF
DNA: TGCGCCAGCAGCTTCGTGGGGGCAGACACCGGGGAGCTGTTTTTT

size: many
D: .
V: TRBV7-2
J: TRBJ1-4
CDR3: CASKIGLANEKLFF
DNA: TGTGCCAGCAAAATAGGGTTAGCTAATGAAAAACTGTTTTTT

size: many
D: TRBD1
V: TRBV7-9
J: TRBJ1-2
CDR3: CASSYTGTGEGYTF
DNA: TGTGCCAGCAGCTATACCGGGACAGGGGAAGGCTACACCTTC